The 11 T cell receptor beta chains presented below share a single source sample, sequenced in a study of T cell responses to AZD1222 COVID-19 vaccine. Profiling relied on immunoSEQ multiplex PCR, and the TCRdb table lists in-frame clones only, not all of them. The data contain 25,000 to 30,000 clones, approximately 88% of them seen just once; the ten biggest clones take up 1.3%. This specimen consisted of peripheral blood, obtained on day 0 of AZD1222 vaccination. The receptors were gathered from an adult in good health.

V usage is TRBV4-1 and J usage is TRBJ2-5; D unclear. The germline V gene has CDR1 MGHRA and CDR2 YSYEKL. The CDR3 has 12 amino acids. V lost 2 bases and J lost 2, with 3 bases in between. CDR3 loop: CASSQPQETQYF. CDR3 nucleotides: TGCGCCAGCAGCCAACCACAAGAGACCCAGTACTTC.

This chain joins TRBV6-5 and TRBJ2-3; D uncertain. The CDR3 totals 10 residues. With 8 bases removed from V and 5 bases from J, the gap between germline ends came to 5 bases. Germline lookup yields CDR1 MNHEY and CDR2 SVGAGI. DNA for the CDR3: TGTGCCAGCCTTGGAGATACGCAGTATTTT. This encodes CASLGDTQYF.

In nucleotides, the CDR3 is TGTGCCAGCAGTTCCCACGGACAAGTGAACACTGAAGCTTTCTTT. This sequence encodes CASSSHGQVNTEAFF. This chain joins TRBV6-2 or TRBV6-3 and TRBJ1-1; a weak D match, TRBD1 (5 bases). CDR1 is MNHEY and CDR2 is SVGEGT in the germline V gene. The ends were cut back, 4 bases at V and 0 bases at J, with 12 bases in the middle. The CDR3 spans 15 residues.

The gene calls are TRBV28 and TRBJ2-5; D not resolved. This CDR3 is 15 amino acids long. V lost 2 bases to trimming and J lost 1 base, with 11 bases between them. From germline, CDR1 is MDHEN and CDR2 SYDVKM. The CDR3 loop reads CASSLLTAGQETQYF. For the CDR3, the DNA is TGTGCCAGCAGTTTACTGACGGCAGGCCAAGAGACCCAGTACTTC.

The chain links TRBV28 to TRBJ1-1; 9 bases line up with TRBD1. The J segment lost 5 bases and the V segment lost 5 bases, leaving 6 bases of the junction unmatched. The CDR3 spans 14 residues. Per the germline V gene, CDR1 is MDHEN and CDR2 is SYDVKM. The CDR3 region is CASSRQGDSTEAFF. CDR3 coding DNA: TGTGCCAGCAGTCGACAGGGGGATAGTACTGAAGCTTTCTTT. The whole variable domain, filled in from reference TRBV28 and TRBJ1-1, reads DVKVTQSSRYLVKRTGEKVFLECVQDMDHENMFWYRQDPGLGLRLIYFSYDVKMKEKGDIPEGYSVSREKKERFSLILESASTNQTSMYLCASSRQGDSTEAFFGQGTRLTVV.

The rearrangement joins TRBV4-2 to TRBJ1-5; D gene uncertain. This CDR3 region has 16 residues. Germline CDR1 is LGHNA and CDR2 is YNFKEQ. Deletions cut 0 bases from V and 2 bases from J, with 11 bases between. CDR3 sequence reads: CASSQDPLVGNQPQHF. DNA for the CDR3: TGTGCCAGCAGCCAAGATCCTTTAGTGGGCAATCAGCCCCAGCATTTT.

The gene calls are TRBV11-3 and TRBJ2-3; D is ambiguous. This CDR3 comprises 13 residues. V was trimmed by 2 bases and J by 7 bases, leaving 10 bases between them. The germline V gene encodes CDR1 SGHNT and CDR2 YENEEA. CDR3 coding DNA: TGTGCCAGCAGCTTAAATCCTGGTAATACGCAGTATTTT. It yields the protein CASSLNPGNTQYF.

V and J are TRBV7-8 and TRBJ2-1; a possible D gene is TRBD1 (5 bases). There are 15 residues in the CDR3. V was clipped by 5 bases and J by 2 bases, with 13 bases between them. CDR1 and CDR2 from the germline V gene are SGHVS and FQNEAQ. This CDR3 is CASSRPRDTYNEQFF. The CDR3 nucleotides are TGTGCCAGCAGCCGCCCCAGGGATACCTACAATGAGCAGTTCTTC.

This clone was detected only once. V gene TRBV19 combines with J gene TRBJ1-5, with D tentatively TRBD1 (5 bases). V was pared by 5 bases and J by 7 bases, with 15 bases between. This CDR3 spans 14 amino acids. Germline lookup yields CDR1 LNHDA and CDR2 SQIVND (reference sequence). This CDR3 reads CASSRAGISQPQHF. In DNA form, the CDR3 reads TGTGCCAGTAGTCGGGCAGGGATTAGCCAGCCCCAGCATTTT.

This clone was seen a handful of times. The rearrangement uses TRBV19 and TRBJ1-5, with D possibly matching TRBD1 (6 bases). The V gene lost 1 base and the J gene lost 4 bases, with 14 bases spanning the gap. This CDR3 region has 16 residues. Per germline, CDR1 LNHDA and CDR2 SQIVND (reference sequence). In nucleotides, the CDR3 is TGTGCCAGTAGTATAGTAAAGGGGACACTAAATCAGCCCCAGCATTTT. Translated, it gives CASSIVKGTLNQPQHF.

CDR3 DNA: TGTGCCATCAGTGTTGAGGGACAGGGTTCTTCACCCCTCCACTTT. Translation: CAISVEGQGSSPLHF. This rearrangement joins TRBV10-3 to TRBJ1-6; the match to TRBD1 covers 9 bases. The germline CDR1 and CDR2 sequences are ENHRY and SYGVKD. The CDR3 runs 15 residues. V shed 4 bases, J shed 9 bases, and the junction held 7 bases outside the gene matches.